Listed below are T cell receptor beta chains from one sample, sequenced in a study of neurological immune-mediated disorders. TCRdb called the 5' RACE reads again in MiXCR, with one record for every CDR3 protein. The sample includes 30,000 to 40,000 distinct CDR3 sequences, less than 5% seen only once; the top ten take 2.2%. Material: PBMCs. Receptors originate from a young man with multiple sclerosis. CDR3s include the opening cysteine and the closing phenylalanine or tryptophan. Each record gives: V gene, J gene, clone size, D gene, CDR3 protein, CDR3 DNA. The D gene is left open where the match is weak. The size of a clone is reported for some rows only, either as once, few or many, or as a class for expanded clones.

V gene: TRBV4-3
J gene: TRBJ2-1
clone size: many
D gene: TRBD2
CDR3 protein: CASSRDTSGGYNEQFF
CDR3 DNA: TGCGCCAGCAGCCGAGACACTAGCGGGGGATACAATGAGCAGTTCTTC

V gene: TRBV7-2
J gene: TRBJ2-5
clone size: many
D gene: NA
CDR3 protein: CASSFSGQETQYF
CDR3 DNA: TGTGCCAGCAGCTTCTCCGGGCAAGAGACCCAGTACTTC

V gene: TRBV5-1
J gene: TRBJ2-5
clone size: NA
D gene: NA
CDR3 protein: CASSLNRGQETQYF
CDR3 DNA: TGCGCCAGCAGCTTAAACCGGGGACAAGAGACCCAGTACTTC

V gene: TRBV20-1
J gene: TRBJ1-1
clone size: many
D gene: NA
CDR3 protein: CSARPRVGTEAFF
CDR3 DNA: TGCAGTGCTAGACCCAGGGTGGGCACTGAAGCTTTCTTT

V gene: TRBV20-1
J gene: TRBJ2-1
clone size: many
D gene: NA
CDR3 protein: CSADTTRGYHNEQFF
CDR3 DNA: TGCAGTGCTGACACGACTAGAGGGTATCACAATGAGCAGTTCTTC

V gene: TRBV20-1
J gene: TRBJ2-3
clone size: few
D gene: NA
CDR3 protein: CSARGGGTTQYF
CDR3 DNA: TGCAGTGCTAGAGGTGGGGGGACTACGCAGTATTTT

V gene: TRBV5-1
J gene: TRBJ2-6
clone size: many
D gene: NA
CDR3 protein: CASSQPTGTLGSGANVLTF
CDR3 DNA: TGCGCCAGCAGCCAACCGACCGGGACCCTTGGATCTGGGGCCAACGTCCTGACTTTC

V gene: TRBV7-6
J gene: TRBJ2-3
clone size: NA
D gene: TRBD2
CDR3 protein: CASSPLPGGGADTQYF
CDR3 DNA: TGTGCCAGCAGCCCTCTACCTGGCGGGGGGGCAGATACGCAGTATTTT

V gene: TRBV10-3
J gene: TRBJ2-1
clone size: many
D gene: NA
CDR3 protein: CAIRDSYNEQFF
CDR3 DNA: TGTGCCATCAGGGACAGCTACAATGAGCAGTTCTTC

V gene: TRBV5-1
J gene: TRBJ2-5
clone size: many
D gene: NA
CDR3 protein: CASSFGGQETQYF
CDR3 DNA: TGCGCCAGCAGCTTCGGGGGTCAAGAGACCCAGTACTTC

V gene: TRBV5-8
J gene: TRBJ1-1
clone size: many
D gene: NA
CDR3 protein: CASTQSFKYHTEAFF
CDR3 DNA: TGTGCCAGCACCCAATCGTTTAAGTACCACACTGAAGCTTTCTTT

V gene: TRBV5-1
J gene: TRBJ1-1
clone size: many
D gene: TRBD1
CDR3 protein: CASSRTGGNTEAFF
CDR3 DNA: TGCGCCAGCAGCAGGACAGGGGGGAACACTGAAGCTTTCTTT

V gene: TRBV12-3/TRBV12-4
J gene: TRBJ2-1
clone size: few
D gene: NA
CDR3 protein: CASTSSGNEQFF
CDR3 DNA: TGTGCCAGCACTTCGTCGGGCAATGAGCAGTTCTTC

V gene: TRBV12-3/TRBV12-4
J gene: TRBJ2-7
clone size: many
D gene: TRBD1
CDR3 protein: CASSLGQGAGGYEQYF
CDR3 DNA: TGTGCCAGCAGTTTGGGACAGGGGGCAGGAGGCTACGAGCAGTACTTC

V gene: TRBV20-1
J gene: TRBJ2-1
clone size: many
D gene: NA
CDR3 protein: CSARTGRNEQFF
CDR3 DNA: TGCAGTGCTAGAACAGGGAGAAATGAGCAGTTCTTC

V gene: TRBV21-1
J gene: TRBJ2-2
clone size: many
D gene: NA
CDR3 protein: CAINIVLVYTGELFF
CDR3 DNA: TGTGCCATCAATATTGTTTTGGTTTACACCGGGGAGCTGTTTTTT

V gene: TRBV27
J gene: TRBJ1-2
clone size: many
D gene: NA
CDR3 protein: CASSLGAGRGNYGYTF
CDR3 DNA: TGTGCCAGCAGTTTAGGAGCAGGGAGGGGTAACTATGGCTACACCTTC

V gene: TRBV12-3/TRBV12-4
J gene: TRBJ2-5
clone size: many
D gene: NA
CDR3 protein: CASSFSGTLGTQYF
CDR3 DNA: TGTGCCAGCAGTTTTTCCGGGACCCTTGGGACCCAGTACTTC

V gene: TRBV18
J gene: TRBJ1-1
clone size: many
D gene: NA
CDR3 protein: CASLHSRADTEAFF
CDR3 DNA: TGTGCCAGCCTCCATTCGAGGGCTGACACTGAAGCTTTCTTT

V gene: TRBV7-6
J gene: TRBJ1-6
clone size: few
D gene: NA
CDR3 protein: CASSSTQGGTSSPLHF
CDR3 DNA: TGTGCCAGCAGCAGTACTCAGGGAGGAACGAGTTCACCCCTCCACTTT

V gene: TRBV11-2
J gene: TRBJ1-2
clone size: many
D gene: TRBD1
CDR3 protein: CASSVDRGDYGYTF
CDR3 DNA: TGTGCCAGCAGCGTGGACAGGGGCGACTATGGCTACACCTTC

V gene: TRBV20-1
J gene: TRBJ1-1
clone size: many
D gene: TRBD1
CDR3 protein: CSARVGTGNTEAFF
CDR3 DNA: TGCAGTGCTAGAGTGGGGACAGGGAACACTGAAGCTTTCTTT

V gene: TRBV7-8
J gene: TRBJ1-2
clone size: NA
D gene: NA
CDR3 protein: CVTGDRPTNNYGYTF
CDR3 DNA: TGTGTAACTGGTGACAGGCCCACTAATAACTATGGCTACACCTTC

V gene: TRBV20-1
J gene: TRBJ1-2
clone size: many
D gene: NA
CDR3 protein: CSARGLEQPYGYTF
CDR3 DNA: TGCAGTGCTAGGGGCCTAGAACAGCCCTATGGCTACACCTTC

V gene: TRBV5-1
J gene: TRBJ2-5
clone size: many
D gene: NA
CDR3 protein: CASSLDASQETQYF
CDR3 DNA: TGCGCCAGCAGCTTGGACGCCAGCCAAGAGACCCAGTACTTC

V gene: TRBV27
J gene: TRBJ1-5
clone size: many
D gene: NA
CDR3 protein: CASREDYNQPQHF
CDR3 DNA: TGTGCCAGCAGAGAGGATTACAATCAGCCCCAGCATTTT

V gene: TRBV11-3
J gene: TRBJ1-3
clone size: once
D gene: NA
CDR3 protein: CASSLGASKLSGNTIYF
CDR3 DNA: TGTGCCAGCAGCTTAGGAGCCAGTAAACTCTCTGGAAACACCATATATTTT

V gene: TRBV6-2/TRBV6-3
J gene: TRBJ2-7
clone size: few
D gene: TRBD1
CDR3 protein: CASSYGFRDRGEQYF
CDR3 DNA: TGTGCCAGCAGTTACGGATTCCGGGACAGGGGCGAGCAGTACTTC

V gene: TRBV3-1
J gene: TRBJ2-7
clone size: NA
D gene: TRBD1
CDR3 protein: CASSRDRGYEQYF
CDR3 DNA: TGTGCCAGCAGCCGGGACAGGGGGTACGAGCAGTACTTC

V gene: TRBV24-1
J gene: TRBJ2-2
clone size: many
D gene: TRBD1
CDR3 protein: CATSATGQYTGELFF
CDR3 DNA: TGTGCCACCAGTGCTACGGGACAGTACACCGGGGAGCTGTTTTTT

V gene: TRBV7-9
J gene: TRBJ1-1
clone size: medium-sized
D gene: TRBD1
CDR3 protein: CASSPRDSEAFF
CDR3 DNA: TGTGCCAGCAGCCCCCGGGACAGTGAAGCTTTCTTT

V gene: TRBV20-1
J gene: TRBJ2-1
clone size: few
D gene: TRBD2
CDR3 protein: CSASGTSGSNEQFF
CDR3 DNA: TGCAGTGCATCCGGGACTAGCGGTAGCAATGAGCAGTTCTTC

V gene: TRBV20-1
J gene: TRBJ2-5
clone size: medium-sized
D gene: NA
CDR3 protein: CSARRVEGPRVQETQYF
CDR3 DNA: TGCAGTGCTAGAAGGGTCGAGGGACCGAGGGTACAAGAGACCCAGTACTTC

V gene: TRBV5-1
J gene: TRBJ2-2
clone size: many
D gene: NA
CDR3 protein: CASSLLPGITGELFF
CDR3 DNA: TGCGCCAGCAGCCTCCTCCCAGGGATCACCGGGGAGCTGTTTTTT

V gene: TRBV20-1
J gene: TRBJ1-2
clone size: many
D gene: NA
CDR3 protein: CSARDAPLGGYGYTF
CDR3 DNA: TGCAGTGCTAGAGATGCCCCTTTGGGGGGCTATGGCTACACCTTC

V gene: TRBV3-1
J gene: TRBJ1-1
clone size: many
D gene: TRBD1
CDR3 protein: CASSDRVRKAFF
CDR3 DNA: TGTGCCAGCAGCGACAGGGTGAGAAAAGCTTTCTTT

V gene: TRBV20-1
J gene: TRBJ2-5
clone size: many
D gene: TRBD1
CDR3 protein: CSARDLGTGHQETQYF
CDR3 DNA: TGCAGTGCTAGAGATCTCGGGACAGGCCACCAAGAGACCCAGTACTTC

V gene: TRBV18
J gene: TRBJ2-1
clone size: many
D gene: TRBD2
CDR3 protein: CASSESSGGAGDEQFF
CDR3 DNA: TGTGCCAGCTCAGAGAGTAGCGGGGGGGCCGGCGATGAGCAGTTCTTC

V gene: TRBV5-1
J gene: TRBJ1-1
clone size: many
D gene: NA
CDR3 protein: CASRPGSSNTEAFF
CDR3 DNA: TGCGCCAGCAGGCCGGGCTCTTCGAACACTGAAGCTTTCTTT

V gene: TRBV7-9
J gene: TRBJ1-3
clone size: many
D gene: NA
CDR3 protein: CASRGREFVYF
CDR3 DNA: TGTGCCAGCAGGGGACGGGAATTCGTATATTTT

V gene: TRBV29-1
J gene: TRBJ2-3
clone size: many
D gene: NA
CDR3 protein: CSVGRGQSTDTQYF
CDR3 DNA: TGCAGCGTTGGCCGGGGGCAAAGCACAGATACGCAGTATTTT

V gene: TRBV5-1
J gene: TRBJ2-5
clone size: medium-sized
D gene: TRBD2
CDR3 protein: CASSYERAGEQETQYF
CDR3 DNA: TGCGCCAGCAGCTACGAAAGAGCGGGGGAACAAGAGACCCAGTACTTC

V gene: TRBV29-1
J gene: TRBJ2-1
clone size: many
D gene: TRBD2
CDR3 protein: CSASGGAHEQFF
CDR3 DNA: TGCAGCGCTAGCGGGGGGGCACATGAGCAGTTCTTC

V gene: TRBV15
J gene: TRBJ2-1
clone size: NA
D gene: TRBD2
CDR3 protein: CATCSAPLAGGHYNEQFF
CDR3 DNA: TGTGCCACCTGCAGTGCTCCCCTAGCGGGGGGCCACTACAATGAGCAGTTCTTC

V gene: TRBV20-1
J gene: TRBJ2-3
clone size: many
D gene: TRBD2
CDR3 protein: CSVLAGGSRDTQYF
CDR3 DNA: TGCAGTGTACTAGCGGGGGGTTCGAGAGATACGCAGTATTTT

V gene: TRBV11-2
J gene: TRBJ2-5
clone size: many
D gene: TRBD2
CDR3 protein: CASSLGVAGETQYF
CDR3 DNA: TGTGCCAGCAGCTTAGGGGTAGCGGGGGAGACCCAGTACTTC